These 22 T cell receptor beta chains share one sample of origin, sequenced in a study of tumor and adjacent non-tumor tissue in lung cancer (dated by TCRdb to 2016 to 2019). RNA was isolated from bulk, unsorted tissue, and RNA quality was assessed with a NanoDrop ND-1000 and an Agilent 2100. Library construction relied on multiplex PCR. Sequencing was carried out with an Illumina HiSeq 2500. TCRbeta libraries were built by three rounds of nested PCR using primers (Table S4), following protocols modified from ARM-PCR. TCRdb applied fastp at Q25 and MiXCR to the public reads, then kept only in-frame beta chains. For every CDR3 protein sequence, its rows merge into one entry that carries the most common genes and DNA. The sample has 75,000 to 80,000 distinct CDR3 sequences on record, around 75% of them singletons. Of the sample, 13% falls within the top ten clones. Source material: lung tumor tissue. These receptors were collected from a woman between 50 and 59 years old with non-small cell lung cancer.

As for this clonotype: Because it lacks the conserved phenylalanine or tryptophan at the end, this CDR3 is likely a read error. This rearrangement joins TRBV11-2 to TRBJ2-2; D is uncertain. The CDR3 sequence is 14 residues long. Germline V gene lookup returns CDR1 SGHAT and CDR2 FQNNGV. For the CDR3, the DNA is TGTGCCAGCAGTTTAGTGACCGGTCCCGGAGAGCTGTTTTCT. Translated: CASSLVTGPGELFS.

As for this clonotype: Because the CDR3 is missing its conserved closing phenylalanine or tryptophan, this is likely a read error. This chain connects TRBV20-1 to TRBJ2-1; maybe TRBD1 (6 bases). Germline lookup yields CDR1 DFQATT and CDR2 SNEGSKA (reference sequence). The CDR3 extends over 12 amino acids. The CDR3 spells CRASRGRNEQFS. The CDR3 DNA sequence: TGCAGAGCTAGCAGGGGAAGGAATGAGCAGTTCTCC.

On this clonotype itself: Given the absence of the conserved phenylalanine or tryptophan at the CDR3 end, a read error is likely. It is unclear where the CDR3 begins or ends on the DNA, so no DNA is shown, and the CDR3 is as TCRdb lists it. This chain uses TRBV4-1 with TRBJ2-1; the DNA was not compared with TRBD1, the D call given in the table. Germline V gene sequence: CDR1 MGHRA, CDR2 YSYEKL. The CDR3 is 13 amino acids long, termini counted. The CDR3 here is CASSQERTGGEFL.

The chain uses TRBV28 and TRBJ1-3; the D is unclear. The length of the CDR3 is 13 residues. Germline assignment: CDR1 MDHEN and CDR2 SYDVKM. In DNA, the CDR3 is TGTGACAGAAGTTGGGACTCTGGAAACACCATATATTTT. It encodes CDRSWDSGNTIYF.

With regard to this clonotype: Mismatch with germline at one junction end may stem from a read error. The rearrangement links TRBV5-6 to TRBJ1-4; a possible D gene is TRBD1 (5 bases). Germline V CDR1 and CDR2: SGHDT, YYEEEE. This CDR3 has 14 residues. The CDR3 DNA reads as TGTGCCAGCAGCCTGGGGGGAATCAGCGAAAAACAGTTTTTT. Residues: CASSLGGISEKQFF.

With regard to this clonotype: It is likely a read error, because the conserved phenylalanine at the end of the CDR3 is missing. This chain connects TRBV20-1 to TRBJ2-1; D possibly corresponds to TRBD2 (6 bases). The CDR3 is 14 amino acids. Per germline, CDR1 DFQATT and CDR2 SNEGSKA (reference sequence). The CDR3 sequence is CSAQTRNAYDEQFL. CDR3 sequence (DNA): TGCAGTGCCCAGACTAGGAACGCCTACGATGAGCAGTTCTTG.

To note about this clonotype: One end of the junction is discordant with germline, which a read error may explain. This chain joins TRBV6-2 or TRBV6-3 and TRBJ2-5; D may be TRBD1 or TRBD2 (6 bases each). This CDR3 has 15 residues. Germline V CDR1 and CDR2: MNHEY, SVGEGT. CDR3 in DNA: TGTGCCAGCAGTTACGGTACCGGGGGCGAAGAGACCCAGCACTTC. Translated: CASSYGTGGEETQHF.

This clonotype appeared a few times. The J gene is TRBJ2-1, the V gene TRBV30, with D possibly TRBD1 on 7 matching bases. Per the germline V gene, CDR1 is GTSNPN and CDR2 is SVGIG (reference sequence). The V end lost 4 bases, the J end lost 4 bases, and 17 bases lay between the germline ends. This CDR3 is 15 amino acids long. The CDR3 DNA reads as TGTGCCTGGATACGTATCAGGGGGAGGTACAATGAGCAGTTCTTC. This sequence encodes CAWIRIRGRYNEQFF.

Notes on this clonotype: Relative to the germline gene, one junction end is altered; a read error may explain this. The chain recombines TRBV10-3 with TRBJ2-1, with 7 bases fitting TRBD2. Germline loops: CDR1 ENHRY, CDR2 SYGVKD. This CDR3 spans 14 amino acids. CDR3 sequence (DNA): TGTGCCATCAGTTCTAGCGGTGAAAACAATGAGAAGTTTTTC. It encodes CAISSSGENNEKFF.

This clonotype was detected many times. V and J are TRBV4-1 and TRBJ2-7, with 8 bases lining up with TRBD1. The CDR3 is 15 residues long. With V trimmed by 1 base and J by 0 bases, 2 bases remained unmatched. Germline CDR1 is MGHRA and CDR2 is YSYEKL. The CDR3 nucleotides are TGCGCCAGCAGCCAAGGACAGGGGCCCTCCTACGAGCAGTACTTC. This translates into CASSQGQGPSYEQYF.

Points on this clonotype: A junction end diverges from the germline sequence, so it may reflect a read error. This rearrangement joins TRBV13 to TRBJ1-1; D remains ambiguous. This CDR3 region has 11 residues. The germline V gene has CDR1 PRHDT and CDR2 FYEKMQ (reference sequence). The CDR3 DNA follows: TGTTCCAGCGGCTGGATCACTGAAGCTTTCTTT. Amino acids: CSSGWITEAFF.

For this clonotype: One end of the junction is discordant with germline, which a read error may explain. The rearrangement uses TRBV11-2 and TRBJ2-7; D gene ambiguous. Germline V lookup: CDR1 SGHAT, CDR2 FQNNGV. CDR3 length: 15 residues. CDR3 bases: TGTGCCAGCAGCATATCTCCGAGTCCCTCCTACGAGCAGTGCTTT. The encoded protein is CASSISPSPSYEQCF.

This rearrangement joins TRBV11-2 to TRBJ2-2, with a tentative D call TRBD2 (6 bases). The V end was cut by 9 bases, the J end by 9 bases, with 20 bases between. There are 14 residues in the CDR3. Germline loops: CDR1 SGHAT, CDR2 FQNNGV. CDR3 in amino acids: CASSKNWDSRELFF. CDR3 DNA: TGTGCCAGTAGCAAAAACTGGGACTCCAGGGAGCTGTTTTTT.

Regarding this clonotype: One end of the junction fails to match germline, which may point to a read error. The chain is built from TRBV4-1 and TRBJ1-1, with TRBD1 matching over 8 bases. Germline CDR1 and CDR2: MGHRA and YSYEKL. The CDR3 spans 16 residues. The CDR3 coding sequence is TGCGTCAGCAGGCAAGATCTCTACAGGGGGAACACTGAAGCTATCTTT. Translating gives CVSRQDLYRGNTEAIF.

For this clonotype: This may be a read error, as it is one base from a much larger clone. This chain uses TRBV5-1 with TRBJ1-6; no firm D call. The CDR3 extends over 14 amino acids. The V and J ends lost 5 bases and 6 bases respectively, with 12 bases between them. In germline, CDR1 is SGHRS, CDR2 YFSETQ. The CDR3 sequence: CASRRSRGNSPLHF. CDR3 coding DNA: TGCGCCAGCAGACGTTCCCGGGGTAATTCACCCCTCCACTTT. The variable domain in full, completed from reference TRBV5-1 and TRBJ1-6, reads KAGVTQTPRYLIKTRGQQVTLSCSPISGHRSVSWYQQTPGQGLQFLFEYFSETQRNKGNFPGRFSGRQFSNSRSEMNVSTLELGDSALYLCASRRSRGNSPLHFGNGTRLTVT.

The chain uses TRBV29-1 and TRBJ2-5; D is unresolved. The CDR3 contains 12 residues. Between the trimmed V and J ends, which lost 4 bases and 7 bases, there was a span of 13 bases. Germline CDR1 is SQVTM and CDR2 is ANQGSEA. In nucleotides, the CDR3 is TGCAGCGTTGGTTCATGGACGATGACCCAGTACTTC. Protein product: CSVGSWTMTQYF. The full variable domain, its missing parts supplied by reference TRBV29-1 and TRBJ2-5, is SAVISQKPSRDICQRGTSLTIQCQVDSQVTMMFWYRQQPGQSLTLIATANQGSEATYESGFVIDKFPISRPNLTFSTLTVSNMSPEDSSIYLCSVGSWTMTQYFGPGTRLLVL.

This chain joins TRBV6-5 and TRBJ2-2; weak D call: TRBD1 (5 bases). The CDR3 length is 16 residues. V lost 10 bases, J lost 4 bases, and 22 bases lay in between. Germline CDR1 MNHEY, CDR2 SVGAGI. The CDR3 reads CANSLRQFATTGELFF. Here the CDR3 DNA reads TGTGCCAACAGCCTCCGACAGTTCGCGACCACCGGGGAGCTGTTTTTT.

Of note for this clonotype: Germline and junction disagree at one end, which may indicate a read error. V is TRBV6-2 or TRBV6-3 and J is TRBJ1-5; D ambiguous. The CDR3 runs to 15 residues. Germline CDR1 MNHEY, CDR2 SVGEGT. The CDR3 nucleotides are TGTGCCAACAGTAACACCGGGCTAGGCAATCAGCCCCAGCATTTT. This gives the protein CANSNTGLGNQPQHF.

Note on this clonotype: The junction departs from the called germline gene at one end, perhaps through a read error. The J gene is TRBJ2-1, the V gene TRBV5-5; D uncertain. The CDR3 runs to 13 residues. From germline, CDR1 is SGHKS and CDR2 YYEKEE (reference sequence). The CDR3 nucleotides read TGTGCCAGCAGTTTGGGGAAAGACAATGAGCAGTTCTTC. Its translation: CASSLGKDNEQFF.

This clonotype was seen a handful of times. Compared with germline, one end of the junction differs, possibly owing to a read error. The chain combines TRBV12-3 or TRBV12-4 with TRBJ1-2; 7 bases match TRBD1. The CDR3 spans 14 residues. The CDR3 loop is CASSWTGHNYGYTF. CDR3 in DNA: TGTGCTAGCAGTTGGACAGGTCATAACTATGGCTACACCTTC.

In the case of this clonotype: The conserved phenylalanine or tryptophan normally closing the CDR3 is absent here, so this likely arose from a read error. J is TRBJ2-7 and V is TRBV20-1; D remains unclear. V shed 0 bases and J shed 2 bases, with 17 bases lying between them. CDR1 is DFQATT and CDR2 is SNEGSKA in the germline V gene (reference sequence). This CDR3 spans 16 amino acids. Here the CDR3 reads CSARDPGRVNPYEQYL. The DNA for the CDR3 is TGCAGTGCTAGAGATCCGGGTCGCGTGAATCCCTACGAGCAGTACCTC.

With regard to this clonotype: At one end the junction does not follow the germline gene, possibly because of a read error. V gene TRBV4-2 combines with J gene TRBJ2-3; D is possibly TRBD2 (7 bases). Per germline, CDR1 LGHNA and CDR2 YNFKEQ. This CDR3 is 16 amino acids long. The CDR3 protein is CTSSQDWAGATVTQYF. The CDR3 bases are TGTACCAGCAGCCAAGATTGGGCGGGGGCCACAGTTACGCAATATTTT.